One T cell receptor (beta chain) is described in this entry. Its antigen is as yet unknown. As for treatment: 19 received Ad26.COV2.S at low or high dose, single or two shots; roughly five received placebo; per-sample allocation not given. The samples were gathered on day 63 after the first injection of vaccine or placebo. Only in-frame clones appear in the TCRdb table, and some are missing; sequencing was by immunoSEQ multiplex PCR. The table has around 400,000 clones, about 93% seen once. The germline gives CDR1 LGHNA, CDR2 YSLEER. V gave up 0 bases and J gave up 10 bases; unmatched junction bases: 14. The CDR3 runs 18 residues. This entry is derived from a study of Ad26.COV2.S vaccination and SARS-CoV-2 variants. Study overall: The donor was enrolled in the Ad26.COV2.S arm of the COV1001 trial. By the intramuscular route, Ad26.COV2.S was given once, or twice 56 days apart. Overall study findings and caveats: Similar non-spike TCR breadth was observed in recipients of vaccine and of placebo.

The sample consisted of peripheral blood, taken in a trial of Ad26.COV2.S vaccine versus placebo. The genes are TRBV4-3 and TRBJ2-1; 11 positions agree with TRBD2. This TCR was sampled from a person aged 18-60 years who received the Ad26.COV2.S COVID-19 vaccine or a placebo. CDR3 residues: CASSQDPGGLAGGGEQFF. In DNA form, the CDR3 reads TGCGCCAGCAGCCAAGATCCCGGAGGGCTAGCGGGAGGAGGGGAGCAGTTCTTC.